The entry below gives a single T cell receptor (beta chain) sequence along with its context. The antigen is unknown. V was clipped by 4 bases and J by 5 bases; unmatched bases: 3. This CDR3 is built from 14 residues. Germline-derived CDR1 and CDR2 are KGHSH and LQKENI. Using immunoSEQ multiplex PCR, the repertoire was profiled, and TCRdb retains in-frame clones only, with some absent. The table records approximately 210,000 clones, roughly nine tenths of them present only once. This sample was included in a study of T cell responses to AZD1222 COVID-19 vaccine. Study conclusions and caveats: Repertoire sampling occurred only after the peak T cell response.

Both about-4-week and about-12-week second-dose recipients were combined. The input for sequencing was peripheral blood, taken 28 days after the second AZD1222 dose. The clonotype comes from an adult who received the AZD1222 COVID-19 vaccine. The chain uses TRBV18 and TRBJ2-1; 9 positions match TRBD2. The CDR3 nucleotides read TGTGCCAGCTCACGGGCGGGAGGGGACAATGAGCAGTTCTTC. It is translated as CASSRAGGDNEQFF.